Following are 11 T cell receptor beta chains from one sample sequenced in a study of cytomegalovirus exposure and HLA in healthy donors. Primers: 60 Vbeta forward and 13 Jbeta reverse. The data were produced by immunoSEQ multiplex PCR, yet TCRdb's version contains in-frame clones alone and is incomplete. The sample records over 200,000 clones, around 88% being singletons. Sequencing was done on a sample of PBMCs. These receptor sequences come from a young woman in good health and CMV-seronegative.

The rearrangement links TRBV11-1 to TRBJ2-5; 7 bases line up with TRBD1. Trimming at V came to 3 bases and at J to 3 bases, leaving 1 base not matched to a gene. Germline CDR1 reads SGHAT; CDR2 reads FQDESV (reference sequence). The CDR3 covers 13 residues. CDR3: CASSFDREETQYF. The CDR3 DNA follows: TGTGCCAGCAGCTTCGACAGGGAAGAGACCCAGTACTTC.

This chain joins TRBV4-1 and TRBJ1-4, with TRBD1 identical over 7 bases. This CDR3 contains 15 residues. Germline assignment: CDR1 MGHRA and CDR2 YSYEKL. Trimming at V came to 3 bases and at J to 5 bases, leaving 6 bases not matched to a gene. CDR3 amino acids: CASSHLRQGNEKLFF. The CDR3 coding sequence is TGCGCCAGCAGCCATTTGCGACAGGGAAATGAAAAACTGTTTTTT.

CDR3 sequence: CASSQEETINQPQHF. CDR3 coding DNA: TGTGCCAGCAGCCAAGAAGAGACAATCAATCAGCCCCAGCATTTT. This chain joins TRBV4-2 and TRBJ1-5; D is undetermined. The CDR3 length is 15 residues. CDR1 and CDR2 (germline): LGHNA, YNFKEQ. V dropped 0 bases and J dropped 3 bases, with 9 bases sitting between them.

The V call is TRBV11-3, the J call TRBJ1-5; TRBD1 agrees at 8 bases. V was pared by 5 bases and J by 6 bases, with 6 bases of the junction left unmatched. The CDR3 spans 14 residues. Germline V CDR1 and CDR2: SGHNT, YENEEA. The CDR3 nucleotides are TGTGCCAGCAGCCTCCCAGGGGGCGGTCAGCCCCAGCATTTT. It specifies CASSLPGGGQPQHF.

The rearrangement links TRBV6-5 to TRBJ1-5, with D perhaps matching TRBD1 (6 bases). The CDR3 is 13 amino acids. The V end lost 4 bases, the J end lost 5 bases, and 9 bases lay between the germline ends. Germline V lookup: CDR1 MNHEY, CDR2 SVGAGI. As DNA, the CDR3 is TGTGCCAGCAGTTGGGGGCCAGATCAGCCCCAGCATTTT. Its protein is CASSWGPDQPQHF.

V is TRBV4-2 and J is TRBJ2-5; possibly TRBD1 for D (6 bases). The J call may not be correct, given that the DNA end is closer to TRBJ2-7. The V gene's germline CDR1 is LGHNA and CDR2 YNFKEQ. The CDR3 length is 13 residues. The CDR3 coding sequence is TGTGCCAGCAGCCCTACAGGGTTCTACGAGCAGTACTTC. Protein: CASSPTGFYEQYF.

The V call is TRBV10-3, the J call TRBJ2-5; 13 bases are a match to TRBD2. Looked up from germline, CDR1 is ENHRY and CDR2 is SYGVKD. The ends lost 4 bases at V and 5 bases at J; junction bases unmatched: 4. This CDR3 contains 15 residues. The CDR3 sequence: CAISGTSGGGETQYF. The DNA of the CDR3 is TGTGCCATCAGTGGGACTAGCGGGGGTGGTGAGACCCAGTACTTC.

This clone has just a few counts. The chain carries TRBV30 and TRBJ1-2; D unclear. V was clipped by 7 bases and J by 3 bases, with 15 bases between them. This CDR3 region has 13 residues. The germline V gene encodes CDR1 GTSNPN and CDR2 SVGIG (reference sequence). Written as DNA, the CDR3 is TGTGCCTTTTTCGGGGATCTGGACTATGGCTACACCTTC. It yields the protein CAFFGDLDYGYTF.

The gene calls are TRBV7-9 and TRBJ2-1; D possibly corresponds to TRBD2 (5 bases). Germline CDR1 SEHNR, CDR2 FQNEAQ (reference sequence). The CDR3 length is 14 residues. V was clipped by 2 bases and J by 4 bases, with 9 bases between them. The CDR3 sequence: CASSLIRGYNEQFF. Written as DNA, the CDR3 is TGTGCCAGCAGCTTAATTCGGGGATACAATGAGCAGTTCTTC.

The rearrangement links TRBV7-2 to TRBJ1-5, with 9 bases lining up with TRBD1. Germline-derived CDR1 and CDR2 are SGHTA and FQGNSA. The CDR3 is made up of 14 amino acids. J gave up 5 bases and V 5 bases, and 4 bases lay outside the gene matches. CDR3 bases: TGTGCCAGCAGCACCGGACAGGGGTATCAGCCCCAGCATTTT. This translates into CASSTGQGYQPQHF.

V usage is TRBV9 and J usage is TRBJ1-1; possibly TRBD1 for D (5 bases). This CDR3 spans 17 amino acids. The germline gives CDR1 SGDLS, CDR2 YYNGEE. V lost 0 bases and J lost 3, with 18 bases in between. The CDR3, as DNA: TGTGCCAGCAGCGTAGGACTCCAGAGGGGAGGAGACACTGAAGCTTTCTTT. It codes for CASSVGLQRGGDTEAFF.